The 31 T cell receptor beta chains given below trace back to one sample, sequenced in a study of T cell responses to AZD1222 COVID-19 vaccine. TCRdb's table, derived via immunoSEQ multiplex PCR, lists solely in-frame clones and lacks some. The sample has more than 100,000 clones; roughly 84% are singletons. Sample: peripheral blood, taken on day 0 of AZD1222 vaccination. The origin of the receptors is an adult in good health.

V is TRBV27 and J is TRBJ2-1, with 13 positions matching TRBD2. CDR1 and CDR2 (germline): MNHEY, SMNVEV (reference sequence). With V trimmed by 2 bases and J by 3 bases, 4 bases remained unmatched. CDR3 size: 17 residues. The CDR3 region is CASSLRRTSGGYNEQFF. Here the CDR3 DNA reads TGTGCCAGCAGTTTAAGACGGACTAGCGGGGGCTACAATGAGCAGTTCTTC.

This clone was counted once. The CDR3 sequence is CASSFIAGGKGEQFF. The CDR3, as DNA: TGTGCCAGCAGCTTTATAGCGGGGGGGAAGGGTGAGCAGTTCTTC. J is TRBJ2-1 and V is TRBV13; 11 positions match TRBD2. Germline V gene sequence: CDR1 PRHDT, CDR2 FYEKMQ (reference sequence). With V trimmed by 3 bases and J by 9 bases, 7 bases remained unmatched. The CDR3 extends over 15 amino acids.

The chain combines TRBV19 with TRBJ1-5; perhaps TRBD1 as D (6 bases). Trimming removed 3 bases at V and 1 base at J, with 19 bases between. The CDR3 is made up of 18 amino acids. From germline, CDR1 is LNHDA and CDR2 SQIVND (reference sequence). CDR3 residues: CASSIDWNARGSNQPQHF. The DNA for the CDR3 is TGTGCCAGTAGTATTGATTGGAACGCCAGGGGAAGCAATCAGCCCCAGCATTTT.

This clone appeared a single time. This chain connects TRBV7-7 to TRBJ2-2; D ambiguous. The germline gives CDR1 SSHAT, CDR2 FNYEAQ (reference sequence). Deletions cut 9 bases from V and 0 bases from J, with 11 bases between. The CDR3 contains 14 residues. The CDR3 is CASSPNANTGELFF. The CDR3 region has the DNA TGTGCCAGTAGCCCCAACGCGAACACCGGGGAGCTGTTTTTT. Full variable domain (rest looked up from reference TRBV7-7 and TRBJ2-2): GAGVSQSPRYKVTKRGQDVTLRCDPISSHATLYWYQQALGQGPEFLTYFNYEAQPDKSGLPSDRFSAERPEGSISTLTIQRTEQRDSAMYRCASSPNANTGELFFGEGSRLTVL.

V and J are TRBV4-3 and TRBJ1-1; D perhaps matches TRBD1 (6 bases). CDR1 LGHNA and CDR2 YSLEER come from the germline V gene. The germline V and J ends were trimmed by 2 bases and 5 bases, with 9 bases remaining between them. The CDR3 runs 13 residues. This CDR3 reads CASSQNRVTEAFF. The CDR3 DNA follows: TGCGCCAGCAGCCAAAACAGGGTAACTGAAGCTTTCTTT.

The rearrangement uses TRBV10-3 and TRBJ2-5; the D gene could be TRBD1 or TRBD2 (5 bases each). Trimming shortened V by 10 bases and J by 2 bases, and 20 bases separated the two germline ends. Per the germline V gene, CDR1 is ENHRY and CDR2 is SYGVKD. The CDR3 has 15 amino acids. CDR3 sequence (DNA): TGTGCCACCAGGGCGGGTCGGGGTACGCAAGAGACCCAGTACTTC. Translated, it gives CATRAGRGTQETQYF.

The V call is TRBV3-1 (or the pseudogene TRBV3-2), the J call TRBJ1-6, with 11 bases lining up with TRBD1. This CDR3 has 17 amino acids. V gave up 1 base and J gave up 7 bases; unmatched junction bases: 6. Germline assignment: CDR1 LGHDT and CDR2 YNNKEL (reference sequence). This CDR3 reads CASSQVRTGGWNSPLHF. CDR3 DNA: TGTGCCAGCAGCCAAGTAAGGACAGGGGGCTGGAATTCACCCCTCCACTTT.

The chain recombines TRBV5-6 with TRBJ1-4; a weak D match, TRBD1 (6 bases). Germline V gives CDR1 SGHDT, CDR2 YYEEEE. Trimming cost V 2 bases and J 4 bases, with 9 bases left between them. This CDR3 contains 14 residues. In DNA, the CDR3 is TGTGCCAGCAGCTTTGGGACAAGTAATGAAAAACTGTTTTTT. This gives the protein CASSFGTSNEKLFF.

The chain links TRBV4-2 to TRBJ1-3; no clear D gene. The CDR3 sequence is 15 residues long. V was cut by 0 bases and J by 2 bases, with 8 bases left in between. Germline V gene sequence: CDR1 LGHNA, CDR2 YNFKEQ. The CDR3 spells CASSQDGNPGNTIYF. CDR3 in DNA: TGTGCCAGCAGCCAAGATGGCAACCCTGGAAACACCATATATTTT.

This rearrangement joins TRBV5-8 to TRBJ2-5; D gene uncertain. CDR1 is SGHTS and CDR2 is YDEGEE in the germline V gene. CDR3 length: 15 residues. Trimming took 0 bases from V and 1 from J, leaving 10 bases between them. The CDR3 region is CASSLGLGFQETQYF. The CDR3 DNA reads TGTGCCAGCAGCTTGGGATTGGGGTTCCAAGAGACCCAGTACTTC.

The J gene is TRBJ1-2, the V gene TRBV6-5; D uncertain. This CDR3 is 15 amino acids long. The germline V gene encodes CDR1 MNHEY and CDR2 SVGAGI. The ends were cut back, 4 bases at V and 5 bases at J, with 17 bases in the middle. This chain's CDR3 is CASSSPGREGYGYTF. For the CDR3, the DNA is TGTGCCAGCAGTTCCCCTGGGCGGGAAGGGTATGGCTACACCTTC.

The chain employs TRBV5-1 and TRBJ1-1; D gene ambiguous. The germline gives CDR1 SGHRS, CDR2 YFSETQ. The CDR3 is 15 amino acids. The ends were cut back, 0 bases at V and 1 base at J, with 10 bases in the middle. CDR3 region: CASSLGGQRNTEAFF. The CDR3 bases are TGCGCCAGCAGCTTGGGAGGTCAGAGGAACACTGAAGCTTTCTTT.

The chain carries TRBV20-1 and TRBJ1-1; no definite D call. The V end was cut by 3 bases, the J end by 5 bases, with 19 bases between. Germline V gives CDR1 DFQATT, CDR2 SNEGSKA (reference sequence). CDR3 length: 15 amino acids. CDR3 nucleotide sequence: TGCAGTGCTAGTGTTCTTGGGCGAGGTAGGACTGAAGCTTTCTTT. This codes for CSASVLGRGRTEAFF.

The rearrangement links TRBV10-3 to TRBJ1-6; tentatively, D is TRBD1 (5 bases). Germline lookup yields CDR1 ENHRY and CDR2 SYGVKD. The CDR3 extends over 14 amino acids. V gave up 11 bases and J gave up 4 bases, with 15 bases separating them. The CDR3 DNA sequence: TGTGCCTCCGGGGGAGAACCTTATAATTCACCCCTCCACTTT. Amino acid sequence: CASGGEPYNSPLHF.

The chain combines TRBV3-1 (or the pseudogene TRBV3-2) with TRBJ2-3; TRBD1 matches 8 bases. CDR3 length equals 15 residues. The germline gives CDR1 LGHDT, CDR2 YNNKEL (reference sequence). The J segment lost 6 bases and the V segment lost 0 bases, leaving 5 bases of the junction unmatched. The chain's CDR3 is CASSQDSGGRDTQYF. For the CDR3, the DNA is TGTGCCAGCAGCCAAGATTCAGGGGGCCGGGATACGCAGTATTTT.

This chain joins TRBV7-2 and TRBJ2-3; D not resolved. Germline values: CDR1 SGHTA, CDR2 FQGNSA. The CDR3 is made up of 13 amino acids. V lost 3 bases and J lost 6, with 10 bases in between. The CDR3 nucleotides read TGTGCCAGCAGCTTCCAACCTGCGGATACGCAGTATTTT. Its protein is CASSFQPADTQYF. Based on the CDR3 plus reference TRBV7-2 and TRBJ2-3, the full variable domain is GAGVSQSPSNKVTEKGKDVELRCDPISGHTALYWYRQSLGQGLEFLIYFQGNSAPDKSGLPSDRFSAERTGGSVSTLTIQRTQQEDSAVYLCASSFQPADTQYFGPGTRLTVL.

The J gene is TRBJ1-5, the V gene TRBV9; TRBD1 matches 7 bases. Germline V gene lookup returns CDR1 SGDLS and CDR2 YYNGEE. The trim removed 4 bases at V and 2 bases at J, leaving 3 bases unmatched. The CDR3 has 14 amino acids. CDR3: CASSPDRGNQPQHF. The CDR3 DNA reads TGTGCCAGCAGCCCCGACAGGGGCAATCAGCCCCAGCATTTT.

To note about this clone: One end of the junction varies from germline; a read error may be responsible. The chain uses TRBV30 and TRBJ2-7; 14 bases line up with TRBD2. Germline CDR1 reads GTSNPN; CDR2 reads SVGIG (reference sequence). The CDR3 runs to 13 residues. Here the CDR3 DNA reads TGTGCCTGGAGTGTCGGACTAGCGGGGGGCTCGTTCTTC. It translates to CAWSVGLAGGSFF.

This chain uses TRBV6-5 with TRBJ2-1; D unclear. The V end lost 4 bases, the J end lost 9 bases, and 16 bases lay between the germline ends. CDR1 and CDR2 (germline): MNHEY, SVGAGI. The CDR3 is 14 amino acids. Here the CDR3 DNA reads TGTGCCAGCAGTTTGGCGACGAGGATGTTTGAGCAGTTCTTC. Translation: CASSLATRMFEQFF.

The rearrangement joins TRBV6-5 to TRBJ1-2; D gene uncertain. CDR3 length equals 14 residues. Germline-derived CDR1 and CDR2 are MNHEY and SVGAGI. V was trimmed by 3 bases and J by 0 bases, leaving 8 bases between them. The CDR3, as DNA: TGTGCCAGCAGTTATCTAGGGACTAACTATGGCTACACCTTC. Amino acids: CASSYLGTNYGYTF.

This chain links TRBV19 with TRBJ1-4, with 7 bases matching TRBD1. V was pared by 5 bases and J by 5 bases, with 11 bases of the junction left unmatched. Germline-derived CDR1 and CDR2 are LNHDA and SQIVND (reference sequence). The CDR3 covers 16 residues. CDR3 residues: CASSPGLGGGNEKLFF. The CDR3 DNA reads TGTGCCAGTAGTCCTGGGCTAGGGGGCGGGAATGAAAAACTGTTTTTT.

V gene TRBV4-1 combines with J gene TRBJ2-7; D is ambiguous. Germline V gene lookup returns CDR1 MGHRA and CDR2 YSYEKL. Trimming removed 3 bases from V and 2 bases from J, with 14 bases in between. The CDR3 extends over 15 amino acids. The chain's CDR3 is CASSHLAGSTYEQYF. CDR3 nucleotides: TGCGCCAGCAGCCATCTGGCCGGATCAACCTACGAGCAGTACTTC.

The rearrangement joins TRBV4-1 to TRBJ1-1; D is ambiguous. The CDR3 totals 13 residues. Per germline, CDR1 MGHRA and CDR2 YSYEKL. V lost 4 bases, J lost 1 base, and 7 bases lay in between. CDR3 DNA sequence: TGCGCCAGCAGCCCAATCGAGAACACTGAAGCTTTCTTT. This encodes CASSPIENTEAFF.

The CDR3 is CASSLVWGSANTGELFF. The CDR3 DNA is TGTGCCAGCAGCTTGGTTTGGGGATCCGCGAACACCGGGGAGCTGTTTTTT. The gene calls are TRBV5-8 and TRBJ2-2, with no clear D. The CDR3 runs to 17 residues. CDR1 SGHTS and CDR2 YDEGEE come from the germline V gene. V was shortened by 0 bases and J by 0 bases, with 12 bases between the two germline ends.

This clone was detected a few times. The V call is TRBV6-1, the J call TRBJ1-1, with D unresolved. V was clipped by 2 bases and J by 7 bases, with 14 bases between them. CDR1 and CDR2 from the germline V gene are MNHNS and SASEGT. The CDR3 sequence is 14 residues long. CDR3 DNA sequence: TGTGCCAGCAGTGAACGGAGCATTACCATTGAAGCTTTCTTT. Translation: CASSERSITIEAFF.

The V call is TRBV7-2, the J call TRBJ1-2; TRBD1 agrees at 9 bases. In germline, CDR1 is SGHTA, CDR2 FQGNSA. The V segment lost 5 bases and the J segment 7 bases; nucleotides outside the gene matches: 8. This CDR3 contains 14 residues. CDR3 DNA sequence: TGTGCCAGCAGCCCCGGGACAGGGCCTTCTGGCTACACCTTC. Translating it yields CASSPGTGPSGYTF. The whole variable domain, remainder taken from reference TRBV7-2 and TRBJ1-2, is GAGVSQSPSNKVTEKGKDVELRCDPISGHTALYWYRQSLGQGLEFLIYFQGNSAPDKSGLPSDRFSAERTGGSVSTLTIQRTQQEDSAVYLCASSPGTGPSGYTFGSGTRLTVV.

This sequence joins TRBV27 and TRBJ1-5; 9 bases line up with TRBD1. Germline V gene data show CDR1 as MNHEY and CDR2 as SMNVEV (reference sequence). V trimming: 4 bases; J trimming: 6 bases; junction bases outside the gene matches: 4. This CDR3 contains 14 residues. The CDR3 is CASSSDRGVQPQHF. CDR3 bases: TGTGCCAGCAGTTCGGACAGGGGAGTTCAGCCCCAGCATTTT.

This chain links TRBV4-1 with TRBJ1-1; the D is unclear. Per germline, CDR1 MGHRA and CDR2 YSYEKL. V lost 0 bases, J lost 4 bases, and 15 bases lay in between. This CDR3 has 16 residues. CDR3: CASSQERRGRGTEAFF. In nucleotides, the CDR3 is TGCGCCAGCAGCCAAGAACGAAGAGGGCGGGGCACTGAAGCTTTCTTT.

The CDR3 reads CASSSSTGTGAYNEQFF. CDR3 sequence (DNA): TGCGCCAGCAGCTCCAGTACCGGGACAGGGGCCTACAATGAGCAGTTCTTC. The rearrangement joins TRBV5-1 to TRBJ2-1; the match to TRBD1 covers 10 bases. From germline, CDR1 is SGHRS and CDR2 YFSETQ. The CDR3 is 17 residues long. With 3 bases clipped from V and 2 bases from J, the junction kept 8 bases outside the gene matches. Together with reference TRBV5-1 and TRBJ2-1, the CDR3 gives the full variable domain: KAGVTQTPRYLIKTRGQQVTLSCSPISGHRSVSWYQQTPGQGLQFLFEYFSETQRNKGNFPGRFSGRQFSNSRSEMNVSTLELGDSALYLCASSSSTGTGAYNEQFFGPGTRLTVL.

The V gene is TRBV5-1, the J gene TRBJ1-1; D is ambiguous. V shed 1 base and J shed 6 bases, with 7 bases lying between them. The CDR3 is 12 amino acids. The germline V gene encodes CDR1 SGHRS and CDR2 YFSETQ. The DNA of the CDR3 is TGCGCCAGCAGCTTGAAGGGATCTGAAGCTTTCTTT. Protein product: CASSLKGSEAFF.

This chain connects TRBV5-4 to TRBJ2-3; TRBD2 matches at 8 bases. The CDR3 runs 13 residues. Losses at the gene ends were 4 bases for V and 12 bases for J; bases not matched to a gene: 10. Germline loops: CDR1 SGHNT, CDR2 YYREEE (reference sequence). CDR3 region: CASSLRTSQNQYF. For the CDR3, the DNA is TGTGCCAGCAGCCTCCGGACTAGCCAAAATCAGTATTTT.